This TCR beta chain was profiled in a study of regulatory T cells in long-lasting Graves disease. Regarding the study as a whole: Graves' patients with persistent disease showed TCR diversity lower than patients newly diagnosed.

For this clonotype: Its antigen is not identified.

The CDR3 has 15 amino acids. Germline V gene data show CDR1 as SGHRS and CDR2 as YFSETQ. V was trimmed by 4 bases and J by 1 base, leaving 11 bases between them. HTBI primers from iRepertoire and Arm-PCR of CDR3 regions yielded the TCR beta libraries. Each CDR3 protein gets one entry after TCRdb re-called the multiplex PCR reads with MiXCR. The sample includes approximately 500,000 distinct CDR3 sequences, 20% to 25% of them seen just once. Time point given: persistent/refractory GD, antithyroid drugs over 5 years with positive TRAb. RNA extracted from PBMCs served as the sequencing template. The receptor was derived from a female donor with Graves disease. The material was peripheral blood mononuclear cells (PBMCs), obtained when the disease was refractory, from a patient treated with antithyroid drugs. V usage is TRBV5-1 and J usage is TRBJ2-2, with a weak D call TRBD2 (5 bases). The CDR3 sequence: CASSRGLENTGELFF. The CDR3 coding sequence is TGCGCCAGCAGCCGCGGGCTTGAGAACACCGGGGAGCTGTTTTTT.